The T cell receptor beta chain described here comes from a study of high-grade serous ovarian cancer treatment subgroups. Study summary: Mean per sample: around 14,000 reads, more than 6,500 unique TCR beta rearrangements.

Per the germline V gene, CDR1 is GTSNPN and CDR2 is SVGIG (reference sequence). There are 13 residues in the CDR3. V lost 3 bases and J 7 bases, leaving 12 bases between the germline ends. Sequencing was performed with immunoSEQ multiplex PCR; in TCRdb, only in-frame clones are kept and a portion is missing. The sample lists about 5,900 clones; 75% to 85% were seen once. Tumor samples were taken before definitive surgery or chemotherapy. The sequenced sample was tumor tissue. The chain uses TRBV30 and TRBJ1-4; no reliable D call. The receptor was derived from a human donor with high-grade serous ovarian cancer. The CDR3 DNA reads as TGTGCCTGGAGAACCCCGGCCAGTGAAAAACTGTTTTTT. Translation: CAWRTPASEKLFF.